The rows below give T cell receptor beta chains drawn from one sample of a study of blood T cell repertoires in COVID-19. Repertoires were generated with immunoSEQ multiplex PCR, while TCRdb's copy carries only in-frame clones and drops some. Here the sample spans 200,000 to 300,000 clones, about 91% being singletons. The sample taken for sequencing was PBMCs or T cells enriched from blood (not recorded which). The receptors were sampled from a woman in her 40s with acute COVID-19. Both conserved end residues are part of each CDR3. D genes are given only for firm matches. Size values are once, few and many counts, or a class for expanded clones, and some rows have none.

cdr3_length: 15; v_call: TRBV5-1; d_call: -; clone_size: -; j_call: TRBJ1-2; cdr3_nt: TGCGCCAGCAGCCCTCCGGGGCCGGGAGGCTATGGCTACACCTTC; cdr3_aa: CASSPPGPGGYGYTF
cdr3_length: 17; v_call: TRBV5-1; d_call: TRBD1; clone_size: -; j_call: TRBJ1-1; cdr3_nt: TGCGCCAGCAGCTCTCTACCGGGACAGGGGGCCGGAACTGAAGCTTTCTTT; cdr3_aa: CASSSLPGQGAGTEAFF
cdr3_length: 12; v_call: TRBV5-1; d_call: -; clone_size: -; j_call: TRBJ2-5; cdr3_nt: TGCGCCAGCCGCTTCTCTCTCGAGACCCAGTACTTC; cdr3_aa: CASRFSLETQYF
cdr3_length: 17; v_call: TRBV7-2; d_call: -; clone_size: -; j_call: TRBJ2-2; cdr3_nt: TGTGCCAGCAGCTTCGTACAGGGGAGGCCCGAACCTAGGGAGCTGTTTTTT; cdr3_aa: CASSFVQGRPEPRELFF
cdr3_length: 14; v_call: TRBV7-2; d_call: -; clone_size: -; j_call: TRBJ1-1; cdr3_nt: TGTGCCAGCAGCTTATATACAGGGAGCACTGAAGCTTTCTTT; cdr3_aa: CASSLYTGSTEAFF
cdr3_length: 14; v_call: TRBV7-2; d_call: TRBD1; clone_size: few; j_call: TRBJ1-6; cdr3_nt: TGTGCCAGCAGCCCGGGGACAGCGAATTCACCCCTCCACTTT; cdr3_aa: CASSPGTANSPLHF
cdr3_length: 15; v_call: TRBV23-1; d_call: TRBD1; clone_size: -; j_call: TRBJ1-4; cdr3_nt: TGCGCCAGCAGCCACGGGACAGGCCTCCCTGAAAAACTGTTTTTT; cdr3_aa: CASSHGTGLPEKLFF
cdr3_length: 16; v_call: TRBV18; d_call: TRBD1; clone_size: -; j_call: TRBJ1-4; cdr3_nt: TGTGCCAGCTCACCACCACCACAGGGGTCTAATGAAAAACTGTTTTTT; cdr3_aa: CASSPPPQGSNEKLFF
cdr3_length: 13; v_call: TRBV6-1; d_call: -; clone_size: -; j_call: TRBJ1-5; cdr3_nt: TGTGCCAGCAGTGACAGGGGCAATCAGCCCCAGCATTTT; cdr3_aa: CASSDRGNQPQHF
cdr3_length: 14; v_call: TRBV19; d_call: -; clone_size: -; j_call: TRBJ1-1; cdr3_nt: TGTGCCAGTAGTATTCGCGGGGGGCGTTCAGAAGCTTTCTTT; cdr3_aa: CASSIRGGRSEAFF
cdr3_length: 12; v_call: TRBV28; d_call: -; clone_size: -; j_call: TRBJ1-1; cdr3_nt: TGTGCCAGCAGTACACTAAACACTGAAGCTTTCTTT; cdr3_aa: CASSTLNTEAFF
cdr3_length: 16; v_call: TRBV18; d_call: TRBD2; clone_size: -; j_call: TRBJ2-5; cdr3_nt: TGTGCCAGCTCACCTCTAGCGGGGGGGTACCAAGAGACCCAGTACTTC; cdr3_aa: CASSPLAGGYQETQYF
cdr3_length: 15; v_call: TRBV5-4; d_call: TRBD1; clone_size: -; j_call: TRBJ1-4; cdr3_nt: TGTGCCAGCAGCTTGGTGGGGACAGGGCTTGAAAAACTGTTTTTT; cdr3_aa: CASSLVGTGLEKLFF
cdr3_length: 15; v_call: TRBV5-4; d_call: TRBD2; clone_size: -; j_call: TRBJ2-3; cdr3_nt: TGTGCCAGCAGCTTGAGACTAGCGGACACAGATACGCAGTATTTT; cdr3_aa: CASSLRLADTDTQYF
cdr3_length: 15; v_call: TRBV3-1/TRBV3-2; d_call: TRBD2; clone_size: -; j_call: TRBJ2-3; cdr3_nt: TGTGCCAGCAGCCAAGAGGCACTAGCGGGAGATACGCAGTATTTT; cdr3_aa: CASSQEALAGDTQYF
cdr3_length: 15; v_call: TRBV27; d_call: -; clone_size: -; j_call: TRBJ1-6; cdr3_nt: TGTGCCAGCAGTTTCTCCTCGGCAGGGAATTCACCCCTCCACTTT; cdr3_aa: CASSFSSAGNSPLHF
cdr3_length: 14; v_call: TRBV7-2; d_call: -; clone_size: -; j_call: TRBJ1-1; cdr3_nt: TGTGCCAGCAGCCTCCCCCGGGGTGGAGCTGAAGCTTTCTTT; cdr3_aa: CASSLPRGGAEAFF
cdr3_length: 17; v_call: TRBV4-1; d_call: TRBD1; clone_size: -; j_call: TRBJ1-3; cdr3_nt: TGCGCCAGCAGCCAAGATGACGGACAGGGAACTGGAAACACCATATATTTT; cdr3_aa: CASSQDDGQGTGNTIYF
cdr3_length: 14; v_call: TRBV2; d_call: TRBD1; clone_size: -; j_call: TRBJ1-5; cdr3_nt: TGTGCCAGCAGTTTGGACAGGGGGCTTCAGCCCCAGCATTTT; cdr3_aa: CASSLDRGLQPQHF
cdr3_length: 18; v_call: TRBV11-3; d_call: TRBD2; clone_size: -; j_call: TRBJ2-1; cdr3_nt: TGTGCCAGCAGCTTTCGGACTAGCTTAACCTCACCTTACAATGAGCAGTTCTTC; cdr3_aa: CASSFRTSLTSPYNEQFF
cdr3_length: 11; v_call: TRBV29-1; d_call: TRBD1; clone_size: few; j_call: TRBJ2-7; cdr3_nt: TGCAGCGTCCGGACAGGGAGCGAGCAGTACTTC; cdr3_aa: CSVRTGSEQYF
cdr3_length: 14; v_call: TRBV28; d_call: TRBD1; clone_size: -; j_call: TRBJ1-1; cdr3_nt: TGTGCCAGCAGACCGACAGGGGGTACCACTGAAGCTTTCTTT; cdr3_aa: CASRPTGGTTEAFF
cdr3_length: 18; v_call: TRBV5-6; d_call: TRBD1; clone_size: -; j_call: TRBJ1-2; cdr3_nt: TGTGCCAGCAGCTTGTTTCCGGGACAGGGGGCCCGAGGGGAAGGCTACACCTTC; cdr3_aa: CASSLFPGQGARGEGYTF
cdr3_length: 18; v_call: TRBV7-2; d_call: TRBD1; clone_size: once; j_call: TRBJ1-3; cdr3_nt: TGTGCCAGCAGGCCGACCATCCGGGACAGGGAACCTGGAAACACCATATATTTT; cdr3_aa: CASRPTIRDREPGNTIYF
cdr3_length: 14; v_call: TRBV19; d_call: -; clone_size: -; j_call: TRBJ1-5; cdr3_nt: TGTGCCAGTAAGGACACGGCACTCAATCAGCCCCAGCATTTT; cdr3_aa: CASKDTALNQPQHF
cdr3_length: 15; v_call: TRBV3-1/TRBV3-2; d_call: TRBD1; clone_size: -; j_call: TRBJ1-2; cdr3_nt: TGTGCCAGCAGCTATGCGGGACAGGGGACCTATGGCTACACCTTC; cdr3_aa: CASSYAGQGTYGYTF
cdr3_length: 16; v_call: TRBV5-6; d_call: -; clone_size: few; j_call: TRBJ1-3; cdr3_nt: TGTGCCAGCAGCTTGGTGGACACCAGCTCTGGAAACACCATATATTTT; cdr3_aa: CASSLVDTSSGNTIYF
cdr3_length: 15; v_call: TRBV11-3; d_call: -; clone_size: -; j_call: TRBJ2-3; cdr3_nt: TGTGCCAGCAGCTTAGAAGCTTGGAGCACAGATACGCAGTATTTT; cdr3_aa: CASSLEAWSTDTQYF